A single sample is the source of the 31 T cell receptor beta chains below, sequenced in a study of blood T cells in healthy people across ages. Primed by a sample-barcoded 5' primer and a J-beta primer mix, a second PCR proceeded for 7 to 11 cycles. TCRdb reprocessed the 5' RACE reads via MiXCR and lists one record per CDR3 protein. Among roughly 1,300,000 distinct CDR3 sequences, around 55% were seen once, and the ten largest hold 6.7%. The sample was blood. Receptors originate from a young man in good health.

CDR3 region: CASKPPGYHEQYF. The CDR3 nucleotides are TGTGCCAGCAAACCTCCAGGGTATCATGAGCAGTACTTC. The chain employs TRBV6-5 and TRBJ2-4, with D possibly being TRBD1 (5 bases). CDR1 and CDR2 (germline): MNHEY, SVGAGI. The V end was cut by 7 bases, the J end by 13 bases, with 20 bases between. This CDR3 has 13 amino acids.

V gene TRBV25-1 combines with J gene TRBJ2-5; D uncertain. The better agreement between TRBJ2-7 and the DNA end casts doubt on the J call. Germline V gene sequence: CDR1 MGHDK, CDR2 SYGVNS. The CDR3 is 12 residues long. The CDR3 DNA sequence: TGTGCCAGCAGTCGTATCGGAAGCGAGCAGTACTTC. The encoded protein is CASSRIGSEQYF.

V and J are TRBV5-1 and TRBJ2-3; D is possibly TRBD2 (5 bases). Deletions cut 1 base from V and 6 bases from J, with 21 bases between. This CDR3 has 17 amino acids. The germline CDR1 and CDR2 sequences are SGHRS and YFSETQ. CDR3 protein: CASSLSLREPGGDTQYF. CDR3 bases: TGCGCCAGCAGCTTGTCCCTACGAGAGCCTGGCGGGGATACGCAGTATTTT.

This clonotype appeared a few times. The chain links TRBV28 to TRBJ2-4, with D perhaps matching TRBD2 (5 bases). The J call is in doubt because the DNA end fits TRBJ2-7 better. Looked up from germline, CDR1 is MDHEN and CDR2 is SYDVKM. The CDR3 extends over 14 amino acids. The CDR3 nucleotides read TGTGCCAGCAGAATAATAGAGAGGGCAAGCGAGCAGTACTTC. It codes for CASRIIERASEQYF.

V is TRBV10-3 and J is TRBJ1-2, with D perhaps matching TRBD1 (5 bases). Trimming took 2 bases from V and 4 from J, leaving 17 bases between them. The CDR3 is 16 residues long. Germline assignment: CDR1 ENHRY and CDR2 SYGVKD. CDR3 nucleotide sequence: TGTGCCATCAGTGAGCCTACCCGGGGGTTCTCCTATGGCTACACCTTC. Translating it yields CAISEPTRGFSYGYTF.

The gene calls are TRBV12-3 or TRBV12-4 and TRBJ2-3; no firm D call. Trimming shortened V by 7 bases and J by 5 bases, and 10 bases separated the two germline ends. This CDR3 is 12 amino acids long. The CDR3 is CASIGSGDTQYF. CDR3 bases: TGTGCCAGCATCGGGTCTGGAGATACGCAGTATTTT.

The chain combines TRBV27 with TRBJ2-3; D could derive from TRBD1 or TRBD2 (7 bases each). CDR1 and CDR2 from the germline V gene are MNHEY and SMNVEV (reference sequence). The V and J ends lost 5 bases and 0 bases respectively, with 18 bases between them. CDR3 length: 17 amino acids. The CDR3 region is CASSPQGGAPSTDTQYF. In nucleotides, the CDR3 is TGTGCCAGCAGTCCCCAGGGGGGGGCACCTAGCACAGATACGCAGTATTTT.

The chain employs TRBV7-2 and TRBJ2-7; the D gene is possibly TRBD1 (5 bases). V lost 4 bases to trimming and J lost 3 bases, with 13 bases between them. CDR1 is SGHTA, CDR2 FQGNSA, per germline. The CDR3 runs 14 residues. The CDR3 is CASSWTPDLYEQYF. The CDR3 DNA sequence: TGTGCCAGCAGCTGGACACCTGACCTCTACGAGCAGTACTTC. The full variable domain, with the rest looked up from reference TRBV7-2 and TRBJ2-7, is GAGVSQSPSNKVTEKGKDVELRCDPISGHTALYWYRQSLGQGLEFLIYFQGNSAPDKSGLPSDRFSAERTGGSVSTLTIQRTQQEDSAVYLCASSWTPDLYEQYFGPGTRLTVT.

The chain recombines TRBV5-6 with TRBJ2-4; 7 nucleotides match TRBD1. CDR1 and CDR2 (germline): SGHDT, YYEEEE. V dropped 3 bases and J dropped 13; count of bases not matched to a gene: 19. This CDR3 has 16 residues. The CDR3 loop reads CASSYEYATGHGVQYF. The CDR3 bases are TGTGCCAGCAGCTACGAATACGCGACAGGGCATGGAGTCCAGTACTTC.

The rearrangement joins TRBV6-1 to TRBJ2-2, with 7 bases lining up with TRBD2. Germline trimming cut 8 bases from V and 1 base from J; bases unmatched to any gene: 4. Germline CDR1 is MNHNS and CDR2 is SASEGT. The CDR3 is made up of 14 amino acids. The CDR3 spells CASLADLNTGELFF. CDR3 coding DNA: TGTGCCAGCCTAGCGGACTTGAACACCGGGGAGCTGTTTTTT.

The V gene is TRBV5-6, the J gene TRBJ1-2, with D perhaps matching TRBD1 (6 bases). The CDR3 sequence is 15 residues long. With 4 bases removed from V and 5 bases from J, the gap between germline ends came to 18 bases. Per germline, CDR1 SGHDT and CDR2 YYEEEE. The chain's CDR3 is CASSRGTSDAYGYTF. CDR3 DNA: TGTGCCAGCAGCCGAGGGACATCTGATGCGTATGGCTACACCTTC.

J is TRBJ2-2 and V is TRBV4-3; 7 nucleotides agree with TRBD2. Germline trimming cut 8 bases from V and 2 bases from J; bases unmatched to any gene: 8. This CDR3 has 15 amino acids. CDR1 LGHNA and CDR2 YSLEER come from the germline V gene. This chain's CDR3 is CASDTGLGNTGELFF. CDR3 nucleotide sequence: TGCGCCAGCGATACTGGACTAGGAAACACCGGGGAGCTGTTTTTT.

This chain uses TRBV6-2 or TRBV6-3 with TRBJ1-2; D perhaps matches TRBD1 (6 bases). The length of the CDR3 is 13 residues. Germline V CDR1 and CDR2: MNHEY, SVGEGT. Trimming pared 5 bases from V and 6 bases from J, leaving 13 bases between. CDR3 nucleotides: TGTGCCAGCAGTCGTCGAAACAGGGATGGCTACACCTTC. This codes for CASSRRNRDGYTF.

The V call is TRBV10-3, the J call TRBJ2-3, with 7 nucleotides matching TRBD2. V was pared by 7 bases and J by 4 bases, with 11 bases of the junction left unmatched. Germline CDR1 is ENHRY and CDR2 is SYGVKD. The CDR3 runs to 15 residues. CDR3 protein: CAITVAGRKADTQYF. The CDR3 bases are TGTGCCATCACCGTAGCGGGTAGAAAAGCAGATACGCAGTATTTT.

This chain connects TRBV25-1 to TRBJ1-2; 10 bases agree with TRBD1. The germline CDR1 and CDR2 sequences are MGHDK and SYGVNS. CDR3 length: 12 residues. V lost 6 bases to trimming and J lost 8 bases; unmatched junction nucleotides: 3. The CDR3 is CASRGQGEGYTF. In DNA, the CDR3 is TGTGCCAGCAGAGGACAGGGGGAGGGCTACACCTTC.

This clonotype was seen more than once but under ten times. The V gene is TRBV20-1, the J gene TRBJ2-4; D uncertain. With 0 bases removed from V and 14 bases from J, the gap between germline ends came to 14 bases. Per the germline V gene, CDR1 is DFQATT and CDR2 is SNEGSKA (reference sequence). The length of the CDR3 is 12 residues. The CDR3 nucleotides are TGCAGTGCTAGAGATCGAGAGATTTATGAGTACTTC. It encodes CSARDREIYEYF.

The chain couples TRBV4-1 to TRBJ2-7; possible D gene TRBD1, 5 bases. The J call may be in error: the DNA end matches TRBJ2-4 better. CDR1 and CDR2 (germline): MGHRA, YSYEKL. The CDR3 is 17 residues long. The CDR3 sequence is CASSQPDRPIAKNIQYF. Here the CDR3 DNA reads TGCGCCAGCAGCCAACCAGACAGACCGATAGCCAAAAACATTCAGTACTTC.

This chain links TRBV11-2 with TRBJ2-7, with TRBD1 matching 7 bases. The germline V gene encodes CDR1 SGHAT and CDR2 FQNNGV. The CDR3 length is 16 residues. V shed 5 bases and J 4 bases; nucleotides not matched to a gene: 14. The CDR3 spells CASSHIRQGISYEQYF. For the CDR3, the DNA is TGTGCCAGCAGCCATATTCGACAGGGAATTTCGTACGAGCAGTACTTC.

This clonotype was observed a few times. V gene TRBV7-9 combines with J gene TRBJ1-2, with 7 nucleotides matching TRBD1. The CDR3 runs to 14 residues. Germline V CDR1 and CDR2: SEHNR, FQNEAQ (reference sequence). Trimming at V came to 3 bases and at J to 4 bases, leaving 5 bases not matched to a gene. The CDR3 loop is CASSLAGQAYGYTF. For the CDR3, the DNA is TGTGCCAGCAGCTTGGCCGGACAGGCCTATGGCTACACCTTC.

J is TRBJ1-1 and V is TRBV5-1; tentative D call: TRBD1 (6 bases). Germline assignment: CDR1 SGHRS and CDR2 YFSETQ. Trimming shortened V by 7 bases and J by 1 base, and 17 bases separated the two germline ends. CDR3 length equals 15 residues. Here the CDR3 DNA reads TGCGCCAGCGGTGCCTCGGGCAGGGGGAACACTGAAGCTTTCTTT. It yields the protein CASGASGRGNTEAFF.

V and J are TRBV4-1 and TRBJ2-7, with D perhaps matching TRBD1 (5 bases). V was cut by 4 bases and J by 0 bases, with 19 bases left in between. Germline V CDR1 and CDR2: MGHRA, YSYEKL. CDR3 length: 17 residues. CDR3 sequence (DNA): TGCGCCAGCAGCCGCCTGATGTTGGACACGTCCTCCTACGAGCAGTACTTC. Its translation: CASSRLMLDTSSYEQYF.

Many counts were recorded for this clonotype. V and J are TRBV28 and TRBJ2-7; 13 bases map to TRBD2. After removal of 6 bases from V and 4 bases from J, the junction contained 0 bases not matched to a gene. The CDR3 is made up of 13 amino acids. Germline V lookup: CDR1 MDHEN, CDR2 SYDVKM. The CDR3 is CASRTSGGYEQYF. The CDR3, as DNA: TGTGCCAGCAGGACTAGCGGGGGGTACGAGCAGTACTTC.

This sequence joins TRBV10-3 and TRBJ2-6, with TRBD1 identical over 7 bases. With V trimmed by 3 bases and J by 3 bases, 14 bases remained unmatched. The CDR3 loop spans 19 amino acids. The germline V gene encodes CDR1 ENHRY and CDR2 SYGVKD. CDR3 DNA sequence: TGTGCCATCAGTGACCCCTTGACAGGGATGCTTGGTGGGGCCAACGTCCTGACTTTC. The encoded protein is CAISDPLTGMLGGANVLTF.

This sequence joins TRBV7-9 and TRBJ2-6; D unresolved. The CDR3 spans 15 residues. Trimming took 2 bases from V and 2 from J, leaving 7 bases between them. From germline, CDR1 is SEHNR and CDR2 FQNEAQ (reference sequence). The CDR3 bases are TGTGCCAGCAGCTTACGGGTAGCTGGGGCCAACGTCCTGACTTTC. This encodes CASSLRVAGANVLTF.

The chain employs TRBV5-5 and TRBJ1-2; no firm D call. Trimming took off 0 bases at V and 1 base at J, with 7 bases between the two ends. The CDR3 extends over 14 amino acids. The germline gives CDR1 SGHKS, CDR2 YYEKEE (reference sequence). The CDR3 DNA reads as TGTGCCAGCAGCTTGGTCCCAAGTAACTATGGCTACACCTTC. It yields the protein CASSLVPSNYGYTF. The full variable domain, in which reference TRBV5-5 and TRBJ1-2 provide the parts outside the CDR3, is DAGVTQSPTHLIKTRGQQVTLRCSPISGHKSVSWYQQVLGQGPQFIFQYYEKEERGRGNFPDRFSARQFPNYSSELNVNALLLGDSALYLCASSLVPSNYGYTFGSGTRLTVV.

The chain recombines TRBV25-1 with TRBJ1-1; 8 positions agree with TRBD1. The CDR3 loop spans 16 amino acids. CDR1 is MGHDK, CDR2 SYGVNS, per germline. V shed 1 base, J shed 2 bases, and the junction held 6 bases outside the gene matches. CDR3 amino acids: CASSESRGQGNTEAFF. DNA for the CDR3: TGTGCCAGCAGTGAATCTCGAGGACAGGGAAACACTGAAGCTTTCTTT.

This clonotype was counted a few times. The chain is built from TRBV28 and TRBJ2-1; D gene uncertain. CDR3 size: 17 residues. V was cut by 7 bases and J by 4 bases, with 23 bases left in between. From germline, CDR1 is MDHEN and CDR2 SYDVKM. The CDR3 DNA reads TGTGCCAGCACCTCGGCCGTTCGGTCGTTGCCTTACAATGAGCAGTTCTTC. It encodes CASTSAVRSLPYNEQFF.

This clonotype showed up just a few times. The chain couples TRBV28 to TRBJ2-6, with TRBD1 matching 9 bases. This CDR3 is 16 amino acids long. V was pared by 4 bases and J by 2 bases, with 3 bases of the junction left unmatched. The germline V gene encodes CDR1 MDHEN and CDR2 SYDVKM. CDR3 in amino acids: CASSWDRVAGANVLTF. DNA of the CDR3: TGTGCCAGCAGTTGGGACAGGGTTGCTGGGGCCAACGTCCTGACTTTC.

The CDR3 DNA reads TGTGCCAGCAGTCTCCCGGGACAGGGGGACGATGAGCAGTACTTC. Residues: CASSLPGQGDDEQYF. The gene calls are TRBV12-3 or TRBV12-4 and TRBJ2-7, with 11 bases aligning to TRBD1. The CDR3 contains 15 residues. V was clipped by 5 bases and J by 7 bases; unmatched bases: 10.

The genes are TRBV5-1 and TRBJ1-2; 11 nucleotides align to TRBD1. V lost 4 bases to trimming and J lost 2 bases; unmatched junction nucleotides: 7. CDR1 and CDR2 from the germline V gene are SGHRS and YFSETQ. This CDR3 region has 16 residues. The CDR3 DNA follows: TGCGCCAGCAGCGGAAGCCGGGACAGGGGGAACTATGGCTACACCTTC. Translating it yields CASSGSRDRGNYGYTF.

The V and J genes are TRBV24-1 and TRBJ2-7; a weak D match, TRBD2 (6 bases). V lost 2 bases and J 4 bases, leaving 11 bases between the germline ends. CDR3 length equals 14 residues. Germline-derived CDR1 and CDR2 are KGHDR and SFDVKD. DNA for the CDR3: TGTGCCACCAGTGATTCTGGTAGCGGATACGAGCAGTACTTC. Encoded protein: CATSDSGSGYEQYF.